These 14 T cell receptor beta chains came from one sample sequenced in a study of T cell repertoires in cytomegalovirus infection. TCRdb reanalysed the reads using MiXCR and keeps one entry per CDR3 protein. The table has roughly 220,000 distinct CDR3 sequences, around 35% seen once; the top ten hold over 45%. Their specific antigens are unknown. The sample here was CD8+ T cells from cultured PBMCs, taken from culture after CMV antigen stimulation. These receptors originate from a human donor in good health (CMV status not recorded). Some clones in this sample may be carry-over from other donors' samples.

V and J are TRBV6-6 and TRBJ2-1, with 9 bases that match TRBD1. This CDR3 spans 16 amino acids. With V trimmed by 7 bases and J by 6 bases, 13 bases remained unmatched. From germline, CDR1 is MNHNY and CDR2 SVGAGI (reference sequence). CDR3 DNA sequence: TGTGCCAGCACTTTATCGGACAGGGGAGGGTTCAATGAGCAGTTCTTC. Residues: CASTLSDRGGFNEQFF.

Ten or more counts support this clonotype. This rearrangement joins TRBV7-8 to TRBJ2-1; tentatively, D is TRBD2 (6 bases). The CDR3 spans 14 residues. Trimming took 4 bases from V and 9 from J, leaving 16 bases between them. The germline V gene has CDR1 SGHVS and CDR2 FQNEAQ. The CDR3 sequence: CASSSLPTSTEQFF. The CDR3 DNA is TGTGCCAGCAGCTCCCTCCCCACTAGCACTGAGCAGTTCTTC.

The chain recombines TRBV28 with TRBJ1-1; D unresolved. In germline, CDR1 is MDHEN, CDR2 SYDVKM. Trimming removed 6 bases from V and 0 bases from J, with 11 bases in between. This CDR3 comprises 14 residues. CDR3 region: CASRVSNMNTEAFF. The CDR3 DNA follows: TGTGCCAGCAGAGTTAGCAACATGAACACTGAAGCTTTCTTT.

This clonotype was seen more than once but under ten times. The chain employs TRBV13 and TRBJ1-2, with D unresolved. V was clipped by 1 base and J by 5 bases, with 11 bases between them. Per germline, CDR1 PRHDT and CDR2 FYEKMQ (reference sequence). The CDR3 runs 14 residues. The CDR3: CASSLAADPYGYTF. CDR3 DNA: TGTGCCAGCAGCTTAGCGGCGGATCCTTATGGCTACACCTTC. Full variable domain (rest looked up from reference TRBV13 and TRBJ1-2): AAGVIQSPRHLIKEKRETATLKCYPIPRHDTVYWYQQGPGQDPQFLISFYEKMQSDKGSIPDRFSAQQFSDYHSELNMSSLELGDSALYFCASSLAADPYGYTFGSGTRLTVV.

The CDR3 spells CASRETGMESYTF. The CDR3 coding sequence is TGTGCCAGCAGGGAGACAGGGATGGAGAGCTACACCTTC. The genes are TRBV6-8 and TRBJ1-2; 7 positions match TRBD1. The CDR3 has 13 amino acids. Germline V gene data show CDR1 as MNHGY and CDR2 as SAAAGT. After removal of 6 bases from V and 9 bases from J, the junction contained 10 bases not matched to a gene.

Ten or more counts support this clonotype. CDR3 sequence (DNA): TGTGCCAGCAGCTACTTAGTCAGGGGGCTGAGGAATGAGCAGTTCTTC. Translated, it gives CASSYLVRGLRNEQFF. V and J are TRBV7-8 and TRBJ2-1; 8 positions match TRBD1. The germline V gene encodes CDR1 SGHVS and CDR2 FQNEAQ. CDR3 length equals 16 residues. The V segment lost 4 bases and the J segment 7 bases; nucleotides outside the gene matches: 12.

This clonotype was recorded once. CDR3 region: CASTGSQWEQFF. The CDR3 DNA sequence: TGTGCCAGCACTGGGTCTCAATGGGAGCAGTTCTTC. The rearrangement uses TRBV27 and TRBJ2-1; D is unresolved. Trimming took 7 bases from V and 10 from J, leaving 14 bases between them. The CDR3 covers 12 residues. Germline V gene sequence: CDR1 MNHEY, CDR2 SMNVEV (reference sequence).

This clonotype was observed many times. The chain joins TRBV7-8 to TRBJ2-3; possibly TRBD2 for D (5 bases). Germline V lookup: CDR1 SGHVS, CDR2 FQNEAQ. This CDR3 has 12 residues. Trimming removed 8 bases at V and 4 bases at J, with 10 bases between. CDR3 protein: CASRTVADTQYF. CDR3 nucleotide sequence: TGTGCCAGCCGGACTGTCGCAGATACGCAGTATTTT.

The CDR3 region is CASSENRDGKNIQYF. The DNA of the CDR3 is TGTGCCAGCAGCGAGAATCGGGACGGTAAAAACATTCAGTACTTC. The gene calls are TRBV9 and TRBJ2-4, with D possibly being TRBD1 or TRBD2 (5 bases each). The CDR3 contains 15 residues. V was shortened by 3 bases and J by 4 bases, with 14 bases between the two germline ends. The germline gives CDR1 SGDLS, CDR2 YYNGEE.

This clonotype has a handful of counts. The chain recombines TRBV7-6 with TRBJ2-7; D gene ambiguous. Per the germline V gene, CDR1 is SGHVS and CDR2 is FNYEAQ. Trimming took off 4 bases at V and 1 base at J, with 8 bases between the two ends. The CDR3 spans 13 residues. CDR3 residues: CASSYPWSYEQYF. CDR3 DNA sequence: TGTGCCAGCAGCTATCCGTGGTCCTACGAGCAGTACTTC.

The chain is built from TRBV7-2 and TRBJ1-1; D unclear. Trimming took 5 bases from V and 4 from J, leaving 11 bases between them. Per the germline V gene, CDR1 is SGHTA and CDR2 is FQGNSA. The CDR3 runs 13 residues. The CDR3 region has the DNA TGTGCCAGCAGCCTTGGGAAACGCACTGAAGCTTTCTTT. Its translation is CASSLGKRTEAFF.

The rearrangement uses TRBV7-2 and TRBJ1-1, with a weak D call TRBD1 (6 bases). From germline, CDR1 is SGHTA and CDR2 FQGNSA. V was clipped by 2 bases and J by 3 bases, with 19 bases between them. CDR3 length: 17 residues. CDR3 DNA: TGTGCCAGCAGCTTACCCCACAGGGAGAAAGGGTACACTGAAGCTTTCTTT. Translation: CASSLPHREKGYTEAFF. The full variable domain, in which reference TRBV7-2 and TRBJ1-1 provide the parts outside the CDR3, is GAGVSQSPSNKVTEKGKDVELRCDPISGHTALYWYRQSLGQGLEFLIYFQGNSAPDKSGLPSDRFSAERTGGSVSTLTIQRTQQEDSAVYLCASSLPHREKGYTEAFFGQGTRLTVV.

In its sample, this clonotype was seen a few times. The rearrangement joins TRBV27 to TRBJ2-1; D may match TRBD1 or TRBD2 (6 bases each). Trimming removed 7 bases from V and 2 bases from J, with 12 bases in between. Germline values: CDR1 MNHEY, CDR2 SMNVEV (reference sequence). The CDR3 is 14 amino acids. CDR3 region: CASTARGAYNEQFF. The CDR3 DNA reads as TGTGCCAGCACTGCAAGGGGGGCCTACAATGAGCAGTTCTTC.

This clonotype has just a few counts. The chain is built from TRBV27 and TRBJ2-7, with 10 positions matching TRBD2. Germline-derived CDR1 and CDR2 are MNHEY and SMNVEV (reference sequence). V was pared by 0 bases and J by 1 base, with 3 bases of the junction left unmatched. CDR3 size: 16 residues. CDR3 in DNA: TGTGCCAGCAGTTTATCGCTAGCGGGGGCTTCCTACGAGCAGTACTTC. Residues: CASSLSLAGASYEQYF.